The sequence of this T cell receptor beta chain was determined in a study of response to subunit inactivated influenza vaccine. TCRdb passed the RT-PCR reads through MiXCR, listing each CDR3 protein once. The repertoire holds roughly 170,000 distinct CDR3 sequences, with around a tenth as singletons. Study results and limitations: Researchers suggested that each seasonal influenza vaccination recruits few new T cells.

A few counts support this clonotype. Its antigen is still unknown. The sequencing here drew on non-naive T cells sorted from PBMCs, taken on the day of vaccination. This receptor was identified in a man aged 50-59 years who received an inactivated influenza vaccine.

CDR3 in DNA: TGTGCCAGCAGCCCCGGACACCGAGAGGTATCAACCCAGTACTTC. Its protein product is CASSPGHREVSTQYF. The chain combines TRBV28 with TRBJ2-5, with D maybe TRBD1 (5 bases). Germline CDR1 MDHEN, CDR2 SYDVKM. There are 15 residues in the CDR3. Between the trimmed V and J ends, which lost 6 bases and 8 bases, there was a span of 22 bases.